The source of this T cell receptor beta chain is a study of cytomegalovirus exposure and HLA in healthy donors. The sample holds one count of this clone. Trimming took 5 bases from V and 1 from J, leaving 11 bases between them. The CDR3 is made up of 14 amino acids. From germline, CDR1 is MNHNY and CDR2 SVGAGI (reference sequence). Using immunoSEQ multiplex PCR, the repertoire was profiled, and TCRdb retains in-frame clones only, with some absent. The table lists roughly 86,000 clones, almost 97% of them singletons. Sequenced input: PBMCs. This clonotype was sampled from a man aged 18-30 years in good health and CMV-seropositive. The chain employs TRBV6-6 and TRBJ1-1; a weak D match, TRBD1 (6 bases). CDR3: CASSPGTRNTEAFF. The DNA for the CDR3 is TGTGCCAGCAGTCCCGGGACAAGGAACACTGAAGCTTTCTTT.